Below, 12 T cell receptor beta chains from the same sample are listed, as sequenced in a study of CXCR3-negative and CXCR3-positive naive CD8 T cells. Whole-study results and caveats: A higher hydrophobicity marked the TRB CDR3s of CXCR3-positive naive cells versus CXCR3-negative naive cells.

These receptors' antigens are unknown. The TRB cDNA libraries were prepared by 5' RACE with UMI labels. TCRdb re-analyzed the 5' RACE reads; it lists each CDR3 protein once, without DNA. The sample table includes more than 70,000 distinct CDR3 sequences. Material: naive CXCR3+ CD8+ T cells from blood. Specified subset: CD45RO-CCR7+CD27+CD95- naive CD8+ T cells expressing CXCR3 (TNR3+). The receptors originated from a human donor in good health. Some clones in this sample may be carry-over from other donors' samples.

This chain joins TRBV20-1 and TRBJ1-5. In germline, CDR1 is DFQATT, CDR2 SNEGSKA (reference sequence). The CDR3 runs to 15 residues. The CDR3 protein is CSARALADSNQPQHF.

CDR3 loop: CASSSSPGTGFSYEQYF. The chain is built from TRBV7-2 and TRBJ2-7; TCRdb designates TRBD1, a call that cannot be tested without DNA. The V gene's germline CDR1 is SGHTA and CDR2 FQGNSA. The CDR3 is 17 amino acids.

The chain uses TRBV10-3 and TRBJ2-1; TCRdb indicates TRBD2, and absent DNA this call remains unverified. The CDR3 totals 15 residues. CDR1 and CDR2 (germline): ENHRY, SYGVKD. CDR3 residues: CAISTSGGTYNEQFF.

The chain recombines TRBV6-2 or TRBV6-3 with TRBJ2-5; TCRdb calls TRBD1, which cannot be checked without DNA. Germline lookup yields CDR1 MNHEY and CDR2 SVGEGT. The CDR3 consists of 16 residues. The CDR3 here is CASTPMGGSSIETQYF.

The CDR3 sequence is CASSPTMWEETQYF. This sequence joins TRBV5-1 and TRBJ2-5. This CDR3 region has 14 residues. Germline V gives CDR1 SGHRS, CDR2 YFSETQ.

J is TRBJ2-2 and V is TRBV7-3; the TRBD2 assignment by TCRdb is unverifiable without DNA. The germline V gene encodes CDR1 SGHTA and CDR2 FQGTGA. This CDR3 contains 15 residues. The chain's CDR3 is CASSPTLADSGELFF. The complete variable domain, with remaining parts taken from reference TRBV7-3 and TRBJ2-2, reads GAGVSQTPSNKVTEKGKYVELRCDPISGHTALYWYRQSLGQGPEFLIYFQGTGAADDSGLPNDRFFAVRPEGSVSTLKIQRTERGDSAVYLCASSPTLADSGELFFGEGSRLTVL.

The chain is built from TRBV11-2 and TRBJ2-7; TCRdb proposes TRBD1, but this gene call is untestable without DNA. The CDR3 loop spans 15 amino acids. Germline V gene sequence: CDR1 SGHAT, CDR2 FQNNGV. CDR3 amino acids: CASSFLSGSPNEQYF.

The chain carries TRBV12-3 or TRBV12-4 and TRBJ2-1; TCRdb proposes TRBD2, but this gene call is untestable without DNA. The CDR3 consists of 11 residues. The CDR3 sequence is CATHSGGAAYF.

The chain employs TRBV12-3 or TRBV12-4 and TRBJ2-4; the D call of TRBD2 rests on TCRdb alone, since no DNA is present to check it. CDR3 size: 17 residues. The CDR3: CASSPELEILAKNIQYF.

The CDR3 loop reads CASSASQTGDPRTQYF. This chain links TRBV5-1 with TRBJ2-5; TCRdb names TRBD1, which stays unverified in the absence of DNA. Germline assignment: CDR1 SGHRS and CDR2 YFSETQ. The CDR3 is 16 residues long.

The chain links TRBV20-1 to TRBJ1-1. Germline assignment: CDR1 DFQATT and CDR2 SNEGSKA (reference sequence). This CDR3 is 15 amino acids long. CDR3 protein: CSAAAGLGWDTEAFF.

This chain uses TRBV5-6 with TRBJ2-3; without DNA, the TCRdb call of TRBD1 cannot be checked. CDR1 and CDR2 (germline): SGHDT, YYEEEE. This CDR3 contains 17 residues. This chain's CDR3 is CASSLGTPGSRLDTQYF.